This T cell receptor beta chain was sequenced during a study of T-cell reconstitution after alpha-beta-depleted transplantation in children. This CDR3 comprises 15 residues. Germline assignment: CDR1 ENHRY and CDR2 SYGVKD. J lost 6 bases, V lost 2 bases, and 6 bases had no gene match. This clonotype was counted between two and nine times. Unique molecular identifiers tagged the TCRbeta library. TCRdb analysed the PCR reads with MiXCR anew, one entry per CDR3 protein. The table records approximately 650,000 distinct CDR3 sequences, 10% to 15% of them present only once. The sequences come from PBMCs, collected before TCRalphabeta/CD19-depleted stem cell transplant. The receptor comes from a girl aged 2-9 years with congenital amegakaryocytic thrombocytopenia, due to receive a stem cell transplant. The chain links TRBV10-3 to TRBJ1-3, with TRBD1 identical over 8 bases. CDR3 sequence: CAISEEQGAENTIYF. The CDR3, as DNA: TGTGCCATCAGTGAGGAGCAGGGGGCGGAAAACACCATATATTTT.